This T cell receptor (beta chain) was recorded in a study of HIV-infected patients and healthy controls. Study-wide findings and caveats: Significant mean usage differences between HIV-infected patients and controls involved eight alpha and eight beta V genes.

The CDR3 totals 16 residues. Trimming took 4 bases from V and 7 from J; bases not matched to a gene: 13. Germline loops: CDR1 MNHEY, CDR2 SVGAGI. This clonotype was counted at least ten times. Its cognate antigen is unknown. Reverse transcription used about 510 ng RNA and constant-region primers for alpha and beta. Using multiplexing indices, alpha and beta chain libraries were generated apart by chain-specific third strand synthesis. Each molecule carried a 12-nucleotide identifier made of two joined random hexamers added before amplification. Using its own MiXCR run on the 5' RACE reads, TCRdb lists one record per CDR3 protein. The sample yields over 9,000 distinct CDR3 sequences, roughly 8% seen once. The repertoire came from unfractionated whole blood and reflected all unsorted peripheral T cells.

V and J are TRBV6-5 and TRBJ2-1; 7 nucleotides match TRBD2. Sequences were derived from blood, sampled before antiretroviral therapy. The clonotype originates from an adult with HIV infection. The donor label of this sample is uncertain. DNA for the CDR3: TGTGCCAGCAGTTCTATTATCGGGACTACCGGGAATGAGCAGTTCTTC. Translated: CASSSIIGTTGNEQFF.